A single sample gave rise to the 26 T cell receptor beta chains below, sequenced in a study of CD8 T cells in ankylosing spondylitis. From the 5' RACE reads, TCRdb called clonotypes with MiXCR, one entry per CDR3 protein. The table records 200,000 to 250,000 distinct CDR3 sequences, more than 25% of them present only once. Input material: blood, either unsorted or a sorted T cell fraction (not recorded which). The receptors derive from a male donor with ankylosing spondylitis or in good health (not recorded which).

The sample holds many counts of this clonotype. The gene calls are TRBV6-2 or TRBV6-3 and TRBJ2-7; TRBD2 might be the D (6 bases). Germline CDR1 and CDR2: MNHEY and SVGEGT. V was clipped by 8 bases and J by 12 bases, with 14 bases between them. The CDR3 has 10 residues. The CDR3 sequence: CASGRRDLYF. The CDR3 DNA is TGTGCCAGCGGGAGAAGGGACTTGTACTTC.

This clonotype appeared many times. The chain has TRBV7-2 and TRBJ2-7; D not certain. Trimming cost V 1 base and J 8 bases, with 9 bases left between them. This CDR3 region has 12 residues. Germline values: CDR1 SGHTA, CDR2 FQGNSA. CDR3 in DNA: TGTGCCAGCAGCTTAGAATCCGGGCAGCAGTACTTC. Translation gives CASSLESGQQYF.

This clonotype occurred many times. The CDR3 coding sequence is TGCAGTGCTAGAGAACGGGGGGGTCCCTACAATGAGCAGTTCTTC. This encodes CSARERGGPYNEQFF. J is TRBJ2-1 and V is TRBV20-1; 8 bases are a match to TRBD2. This CDR3 comprises 15 residues. The germline V gene encodes CDR1 DFQATT and CDR2 SNEGSKA (reference sequence). Unmatched junction bases numbered 3, after V lost 0 bases and J lost 2 bases.

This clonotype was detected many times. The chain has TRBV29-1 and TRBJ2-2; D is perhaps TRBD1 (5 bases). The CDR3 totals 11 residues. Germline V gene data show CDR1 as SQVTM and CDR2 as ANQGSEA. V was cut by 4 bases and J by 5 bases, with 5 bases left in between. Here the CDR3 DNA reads TGCAGCGTTGGACAGACCGGGGAGCTGTTTTTT. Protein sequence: CSVGQTGELFF.

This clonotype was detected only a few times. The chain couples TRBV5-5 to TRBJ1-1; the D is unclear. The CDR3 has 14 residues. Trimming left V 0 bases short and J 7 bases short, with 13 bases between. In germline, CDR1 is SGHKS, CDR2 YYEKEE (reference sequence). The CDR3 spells CASSLEGRLIEAFF. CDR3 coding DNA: TGTGCCAGCAGCTTGGAAGGGCGCTTGATTGAAGCTTTCTTT.

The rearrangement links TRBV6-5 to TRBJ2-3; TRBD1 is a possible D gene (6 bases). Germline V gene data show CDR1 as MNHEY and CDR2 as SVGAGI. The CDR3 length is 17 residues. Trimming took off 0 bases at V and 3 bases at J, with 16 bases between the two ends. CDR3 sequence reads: CASSYSFGTPSTDTQYF. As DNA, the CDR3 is TGTGCCAGCAGTTACTCGTTCGGGACACCATCAACAGATACGCAGTATTTT.

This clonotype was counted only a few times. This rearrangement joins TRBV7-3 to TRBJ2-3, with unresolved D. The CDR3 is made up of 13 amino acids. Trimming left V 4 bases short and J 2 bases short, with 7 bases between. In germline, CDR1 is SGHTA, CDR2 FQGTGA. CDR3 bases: TGTGCCAGCAGCTACGCCTACACAGATACGCAGTATTTT. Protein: CASSYAYTDTQYF.

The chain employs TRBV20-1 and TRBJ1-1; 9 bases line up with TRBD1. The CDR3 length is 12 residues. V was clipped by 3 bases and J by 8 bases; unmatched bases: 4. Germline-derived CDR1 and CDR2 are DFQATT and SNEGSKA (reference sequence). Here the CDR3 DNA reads TGCAGTGCTAGCCGGACAGGGGTAGAAGCTTTCTTT. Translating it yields CSASRTGVEAFF.

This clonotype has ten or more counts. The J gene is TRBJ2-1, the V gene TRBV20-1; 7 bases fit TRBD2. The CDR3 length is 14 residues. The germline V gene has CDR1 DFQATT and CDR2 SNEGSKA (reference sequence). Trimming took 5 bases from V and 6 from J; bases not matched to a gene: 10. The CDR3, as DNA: TGCAGTGCTGCTATGAGGTCTAGCGGCAATGAGCAGTTCTTC. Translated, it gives CSAAMRSSGNEQFF.

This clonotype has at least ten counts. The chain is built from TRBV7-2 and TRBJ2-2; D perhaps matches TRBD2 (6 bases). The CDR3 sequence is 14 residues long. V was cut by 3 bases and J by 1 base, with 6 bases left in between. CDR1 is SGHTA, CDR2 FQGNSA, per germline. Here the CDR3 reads CASSFSGNTGELFF. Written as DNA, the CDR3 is TGTGCCAGCAGCTTTAGCGGGAACACCGGGGAGCTGTTTTTT.

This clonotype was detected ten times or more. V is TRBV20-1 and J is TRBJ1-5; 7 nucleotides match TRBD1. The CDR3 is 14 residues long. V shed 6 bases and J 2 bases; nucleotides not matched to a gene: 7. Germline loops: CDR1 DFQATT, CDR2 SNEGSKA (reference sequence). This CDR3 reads CSATDRARNQPQHF. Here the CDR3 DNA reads TGCAGTGCCACCGACAGGGCGCGCAATCAGCCCCAGCATTTT.

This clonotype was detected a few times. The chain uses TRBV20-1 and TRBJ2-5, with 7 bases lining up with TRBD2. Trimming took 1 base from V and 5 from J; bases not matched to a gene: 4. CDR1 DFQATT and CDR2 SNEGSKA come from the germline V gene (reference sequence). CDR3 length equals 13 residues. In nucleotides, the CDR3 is TGCAGTGCTAGAGGGGGGGGGTTGGAGACCCAGTACTTC. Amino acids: CSARGGGLETQYF.

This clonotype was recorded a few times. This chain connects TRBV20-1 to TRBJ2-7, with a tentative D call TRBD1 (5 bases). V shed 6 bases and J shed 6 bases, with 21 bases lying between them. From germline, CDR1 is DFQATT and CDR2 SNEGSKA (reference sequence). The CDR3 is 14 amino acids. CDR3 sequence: CSARKAGLFSEQYF. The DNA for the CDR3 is TGCAGTGCCAGGAAGGCAGGGCTCTTCAGCGAGCAGTACTTC.

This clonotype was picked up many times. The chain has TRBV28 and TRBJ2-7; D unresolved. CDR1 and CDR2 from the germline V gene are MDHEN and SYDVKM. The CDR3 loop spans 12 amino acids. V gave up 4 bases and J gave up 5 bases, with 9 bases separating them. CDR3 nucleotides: TGTGCCAGCAGTTCAGTGGGGAACGAGCAGTACTTC. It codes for CASSSVGNEQYF.

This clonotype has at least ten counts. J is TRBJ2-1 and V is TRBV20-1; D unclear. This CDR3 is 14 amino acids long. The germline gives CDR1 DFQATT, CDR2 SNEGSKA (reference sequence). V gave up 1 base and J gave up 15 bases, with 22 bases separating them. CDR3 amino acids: CSARAPVVTFLPFF. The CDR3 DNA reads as TGCAGTGCTAGAGCTCCGGTAGTCACCTTTTTACCGTTCTTC.

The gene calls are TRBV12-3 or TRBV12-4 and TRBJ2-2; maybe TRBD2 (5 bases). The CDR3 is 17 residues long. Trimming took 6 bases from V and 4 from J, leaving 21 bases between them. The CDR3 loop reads CASSPLRTAGRTGELFF. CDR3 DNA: TGTGCCAGCAGCCCACTCAGGACGGCGGGCCGCACCGGGGAGCTGTTTTTT.

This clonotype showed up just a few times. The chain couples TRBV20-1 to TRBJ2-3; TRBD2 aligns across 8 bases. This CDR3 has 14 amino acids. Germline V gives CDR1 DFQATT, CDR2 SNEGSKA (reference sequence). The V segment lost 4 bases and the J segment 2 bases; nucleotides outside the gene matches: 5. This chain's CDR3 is CSAKASGPTDTQYF. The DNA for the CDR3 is TGCAGTGCTAAGGCTAGCGGGCCCACAGATACGCAGTATTTT.

The CDR3 nucleotides are TGCAGTGCTAGTGGGGCCCCCTACGAGCAGTACTTC. It is translated as CSASGAPYEQYF. The chain employs TRBV20-1 and TRBJ2-7, with D tentatively TRBD1 (5 bases). Germline assignment: CDR1 DFQATT and CDR2 SNEGSKA (reference sequence). V lost 3 bases to trimming and J lost 2 bases, with 8 bases between them. The CDR3 spans 12 residues.

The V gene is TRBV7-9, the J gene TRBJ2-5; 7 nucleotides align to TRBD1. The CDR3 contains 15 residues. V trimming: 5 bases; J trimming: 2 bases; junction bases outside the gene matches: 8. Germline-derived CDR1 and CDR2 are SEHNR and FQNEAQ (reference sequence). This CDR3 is CASSHILDRQETQYF. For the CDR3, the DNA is TGTGCCAGCAGCCACATTTTGGACAGGCAAGAGACCCAGTACTTC.

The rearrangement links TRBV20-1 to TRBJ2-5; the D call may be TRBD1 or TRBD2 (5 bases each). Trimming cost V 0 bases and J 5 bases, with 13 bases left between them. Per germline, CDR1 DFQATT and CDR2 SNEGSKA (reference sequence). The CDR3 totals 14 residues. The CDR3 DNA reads TGCAGTGCTAGAGATGATAGGGACGGTGAGACCCAGTACTTC. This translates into CSARDDRDGETQYF.

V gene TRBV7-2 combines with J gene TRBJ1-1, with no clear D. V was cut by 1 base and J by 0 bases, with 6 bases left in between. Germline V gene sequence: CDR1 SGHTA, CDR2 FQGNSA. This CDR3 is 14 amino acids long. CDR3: CASSLGFMNTEAFF. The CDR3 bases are TGTGCCAGCAGCTTAGGGTTCATGAACACTGAAGCTTTCTTT.

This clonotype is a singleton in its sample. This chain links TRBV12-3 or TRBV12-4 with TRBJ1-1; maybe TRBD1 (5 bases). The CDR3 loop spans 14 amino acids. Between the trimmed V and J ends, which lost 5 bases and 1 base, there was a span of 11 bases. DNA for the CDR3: TGTGCCAGCAGTCCTTCCGACAGGAACACTGAAGCTTTCTTT. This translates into CASSPSDRNTEAFF.

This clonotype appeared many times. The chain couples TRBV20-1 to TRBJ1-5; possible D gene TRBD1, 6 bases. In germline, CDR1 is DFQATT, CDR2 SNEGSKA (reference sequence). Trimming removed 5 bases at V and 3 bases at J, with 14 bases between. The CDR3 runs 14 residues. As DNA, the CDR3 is TGCAGTGCTCCGGACAGAATAGTCAATCAGCCCCAGCATTTT. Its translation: CSAPDRIVNQPQHF.

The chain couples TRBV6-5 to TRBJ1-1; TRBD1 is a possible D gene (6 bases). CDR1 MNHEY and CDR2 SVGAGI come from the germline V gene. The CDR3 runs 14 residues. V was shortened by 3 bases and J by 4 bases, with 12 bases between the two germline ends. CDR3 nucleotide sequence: TGTGCCAGCAGTTATGAACAGGGATTCACTGAAGCTTTCTTT. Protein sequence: CASSYEQGFTEAFF.

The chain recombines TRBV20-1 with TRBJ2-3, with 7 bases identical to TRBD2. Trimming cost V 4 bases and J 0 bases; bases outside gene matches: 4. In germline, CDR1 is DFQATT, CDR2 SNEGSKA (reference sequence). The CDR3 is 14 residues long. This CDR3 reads CSAIQRGSTDTQYF. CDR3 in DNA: TGCAGTGCTATACAGCGGGGTAGCACAGATACGCAGTATTTT.

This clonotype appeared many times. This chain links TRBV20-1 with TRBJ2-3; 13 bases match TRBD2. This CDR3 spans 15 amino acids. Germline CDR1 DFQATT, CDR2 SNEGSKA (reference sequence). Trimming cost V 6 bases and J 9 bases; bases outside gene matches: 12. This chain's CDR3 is CSAHNRLAGGPTQYF. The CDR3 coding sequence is TGCAGTGCCCACAACCGACTAGCGGGAGGACCGACGCAGTATTTT.